Sequencing of this T cell receptor (beta chain) was carried out in a study of cytomegalovirus exposure and HLA in healthy donors. Study results and limitations: Among donors in an Asian-associated ancestry cluster, a later analysis reportedly found fewer N-insertions than the approximately 700-donor mean. Cytomegalovirus status, reportedly, was diagnosed with high specificity and sensitivity by the classifier. One cluster of highly shared sequence variants probably arose as a sequencing artifact.

This PCR relied on a set of 60 Vbeta primers and 13 Jbeta primers. Original processing methods: Some 11 million of the 75 million to 95 million unique TCR beta chains counted in a later analysis were shared. Sequencing used immunoSEQ multiplex PCR; TCRdb keeps in-frame clones, though not all of them. For V, J and clone size, that table is used; D and trimming come from the DNA. The sample shows about 160,000 clones, about two thirds of them seen only once. In the case of this clone: No antigen is known for it.

This clonotype was sampled from a woman under 40 in good health and CMV-seronegative. Source material: PBMCs.

The CDR3 is CASSSGEGGNTIYF. In nucleotides, the CDR3 is TGTGCCAGCAGCTCAGGGGAGGGGGGAAACACCATATATTTT. This rearrangement joins TRBV7-2 to TRBJ1-3, with D possibly TRBD1 on 6 matching bases. The V end lost 4 bases, the J end lost 4 bases, and 11 bases lay between the germline ends. Germline CDR1 is SGHTA and CDR2 is FQGNSA. The CDR3 sequence is 14 residues long. The complete variable domain, with remaining parts taken from reference TRBV7-2 and TRBJ1-3, reads GAGVSQSPSNKVTEKGKDVELRCDPISGHTALYWYRQSLGQGLEFLIYFQGNSAPDKSGLPSDRFSAERTGGSVSTLTIQRTQQEDSAVYLCASSSGEGGNTIYFGEGSWLTVV.